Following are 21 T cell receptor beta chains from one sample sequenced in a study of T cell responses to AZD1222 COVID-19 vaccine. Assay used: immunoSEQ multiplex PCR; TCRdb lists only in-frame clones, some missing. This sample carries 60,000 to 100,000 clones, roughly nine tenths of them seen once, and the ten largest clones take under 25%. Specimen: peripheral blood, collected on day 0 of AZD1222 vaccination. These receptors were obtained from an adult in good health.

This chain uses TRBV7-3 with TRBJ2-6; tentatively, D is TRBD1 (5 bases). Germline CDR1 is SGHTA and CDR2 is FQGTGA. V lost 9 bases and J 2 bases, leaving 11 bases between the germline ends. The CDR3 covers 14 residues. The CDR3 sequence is CARDNWAGANVLTF. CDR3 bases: TGTGCCAGGGACAATTGGGCTGGGGCCAACGTCCTGACTTTC.

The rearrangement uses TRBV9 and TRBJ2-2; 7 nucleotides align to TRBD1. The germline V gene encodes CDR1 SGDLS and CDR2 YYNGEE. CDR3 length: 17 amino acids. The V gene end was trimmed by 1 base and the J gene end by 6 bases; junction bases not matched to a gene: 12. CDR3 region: CASSVRDRPASAGELFF. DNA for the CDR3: TGTGCCAGCAGCGTACGGGACAGACCTGCGAGTGCCGGGGAGCTGTTTTTT.

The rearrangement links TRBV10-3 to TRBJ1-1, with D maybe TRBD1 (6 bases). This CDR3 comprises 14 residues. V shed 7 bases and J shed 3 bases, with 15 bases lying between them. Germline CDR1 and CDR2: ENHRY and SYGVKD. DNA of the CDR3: TGTGCCATCACCACCCCAGACAGGTACACTGAAGCTTTCTTT. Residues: CAITTPDRYTEAFF.

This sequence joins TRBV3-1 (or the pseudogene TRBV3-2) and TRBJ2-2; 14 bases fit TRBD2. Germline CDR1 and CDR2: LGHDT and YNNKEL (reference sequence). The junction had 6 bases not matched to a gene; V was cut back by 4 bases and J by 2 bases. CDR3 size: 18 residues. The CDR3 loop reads CASSPGLAGVINTGELFF. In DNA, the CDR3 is TGTGCCAGCAGCCCGGGACTAGCGGGAGTTATTAACACCGGGGAGCTGTTTTTT.

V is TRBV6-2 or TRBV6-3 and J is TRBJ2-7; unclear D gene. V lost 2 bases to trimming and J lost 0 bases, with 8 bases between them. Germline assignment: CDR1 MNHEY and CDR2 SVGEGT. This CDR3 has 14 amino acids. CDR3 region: CASSYGQNSYEQYF. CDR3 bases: TGTGCCAGCAGTTACGGGCAGAACTCCTACGAGCAGTACTTC.

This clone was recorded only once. CDR3 residues: CASSHSDRANYGYTF. CDR3 coding DNA: TGTGCCAGCAGCCATTCGGACAGGGCTAACTATGGCTACACCTTC. V usage is TRBV3-1 (or the pseudogene TRBV3-2) and J usage is TRBJ1-2; the match to TRBD1 covers 8 bases. The germline gives CDR1 LGHDT, CDR2 YNNKEL (reference sequence). The V gene end was trimmed by 3 bases and the J gene end by 0 bases; junction bases not matched to a gene: 3. The CDR3 spans 15 residues.

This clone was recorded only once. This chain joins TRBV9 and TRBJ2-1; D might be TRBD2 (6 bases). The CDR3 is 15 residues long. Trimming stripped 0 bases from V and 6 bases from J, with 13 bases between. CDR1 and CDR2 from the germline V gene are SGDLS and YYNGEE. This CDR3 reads CASSVATLEGNEQFF. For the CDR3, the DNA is TGTGCCAGCAGCGTAGCCACCCTGGAGGGCAATGAGCAGTTCTTC.

This chain's CDR3 is CASSYPGQGQYF. The CDR3 nucleotides are TGTGCCAGCAGTTACCCCGGGCAGGGACAGTACTTC. The chain combines TRBV12-3 or TRBV12-4 with TRBJ2-7, with TRBD1 as a possible D gene (5 bases). The CDR3 has 12 amino acids. V was pared by 4 bases and J by 10 bases, with 14 bases between.

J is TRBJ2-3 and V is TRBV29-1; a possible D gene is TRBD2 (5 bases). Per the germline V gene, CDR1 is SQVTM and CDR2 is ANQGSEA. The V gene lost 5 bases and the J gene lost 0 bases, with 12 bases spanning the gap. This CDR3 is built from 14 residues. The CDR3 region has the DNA TGCAGCGTTAGCGGCACTAAGAGCACAGATACGCAGTATTTT. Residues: CSVSGTKSTDTQYF.

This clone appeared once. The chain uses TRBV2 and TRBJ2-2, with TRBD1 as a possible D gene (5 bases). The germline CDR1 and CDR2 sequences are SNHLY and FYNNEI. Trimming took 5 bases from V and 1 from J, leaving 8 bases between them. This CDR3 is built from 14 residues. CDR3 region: CASSRTRNTGELFF. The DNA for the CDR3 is TGTGCCAGCAGTAGGACAAGGAACACCGGGGAGCTGTTTTTT.

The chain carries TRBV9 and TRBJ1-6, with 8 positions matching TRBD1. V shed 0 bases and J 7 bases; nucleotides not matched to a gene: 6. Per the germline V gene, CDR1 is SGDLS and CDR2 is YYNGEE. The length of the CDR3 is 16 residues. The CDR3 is CASSVEAGGVNSPLHF. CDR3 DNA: TGTGCCAGCAGCGTAGAGGCAGGGGGCGTAAATTCACCCCTCCACTTT.

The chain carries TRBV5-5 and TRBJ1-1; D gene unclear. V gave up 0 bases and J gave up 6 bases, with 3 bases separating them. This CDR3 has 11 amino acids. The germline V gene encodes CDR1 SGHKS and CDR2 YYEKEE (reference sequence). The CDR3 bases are TGTGCCAGCAGCTTGGTATCTGAAGCTTTCTTT. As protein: CASSLVSEAFF.

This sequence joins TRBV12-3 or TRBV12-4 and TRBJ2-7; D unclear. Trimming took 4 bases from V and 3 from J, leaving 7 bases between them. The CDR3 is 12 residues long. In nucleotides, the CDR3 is TGTGCCAGCAGTTCCGGATTCTACGAGCAGTACTTC. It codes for CASSSGFYEQYF.

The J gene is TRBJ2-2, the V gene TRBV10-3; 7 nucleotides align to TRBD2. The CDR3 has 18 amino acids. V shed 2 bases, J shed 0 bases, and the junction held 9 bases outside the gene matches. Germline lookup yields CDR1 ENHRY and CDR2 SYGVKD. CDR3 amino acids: CAISEQLAGLTNTGELFF. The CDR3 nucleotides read TGTGCCATCAGTGAGCAACTCGCGGGACTAACGAACACCGGGGAGCTGTTTTTT.

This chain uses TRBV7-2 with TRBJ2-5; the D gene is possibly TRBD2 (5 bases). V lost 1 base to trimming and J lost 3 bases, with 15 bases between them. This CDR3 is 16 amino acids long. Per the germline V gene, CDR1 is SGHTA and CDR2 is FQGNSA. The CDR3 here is CASSLVGIREKETQYF. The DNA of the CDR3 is TGTGCCAGCAGCTTAGTGGGGATTAGGGAGAAAGAGACCCAGTACTTC. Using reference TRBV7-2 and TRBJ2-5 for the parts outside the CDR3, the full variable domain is GAGVSQSPSNKVTEKGKDVELRCDPISGHTALYWYRQSLGQGLEFLIYFQGNSAPDKSGLPSDRFSAERTGGSVSTLTIQRTQQEDSAVYLCASSLVGIREKETQYFGPGTRLLVL.

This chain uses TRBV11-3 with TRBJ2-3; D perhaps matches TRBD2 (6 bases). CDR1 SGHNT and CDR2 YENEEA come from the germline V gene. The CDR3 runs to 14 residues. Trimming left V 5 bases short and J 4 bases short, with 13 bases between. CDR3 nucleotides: TGTGCCAGCAGCCTGGACTACCTCGCAGATACGCAGTATTTT. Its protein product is CASSLDYLADTQYF.

As DNA, the CDR3 is TGTGCCAGCAGCGTAGTCCCGGGACAGAGCAATGAAAAACTGTTTTTT. The encoded protein is CASSVVPGQSNEKLFF. J is TRBJ1-4 and V is TRBV9; 7 positions agree with TRBD1. V gave up 0 bases and J gave up 5 bases; unmatched junction bases: 7. Germline V gene lookup returns CDR1 SGDLS and CDR2 YYNGEE. This CDR3 has 16 amino acids.

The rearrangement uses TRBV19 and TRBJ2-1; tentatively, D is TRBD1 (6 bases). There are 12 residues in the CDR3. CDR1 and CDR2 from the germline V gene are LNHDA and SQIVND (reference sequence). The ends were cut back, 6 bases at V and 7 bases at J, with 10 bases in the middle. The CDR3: CASSHQGNEQFF. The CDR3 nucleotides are TGTGCCAGTAGCCACCAGGGGAATGAGCAGTTCTTC.

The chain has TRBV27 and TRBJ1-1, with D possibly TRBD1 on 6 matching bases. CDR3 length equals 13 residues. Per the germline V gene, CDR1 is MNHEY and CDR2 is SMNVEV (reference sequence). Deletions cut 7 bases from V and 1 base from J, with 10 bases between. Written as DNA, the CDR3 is TGTGCCAGCAACGGGGGCTGGAACACTGAAGCTTTCTTT. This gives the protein CASNGGWNTEAFF.

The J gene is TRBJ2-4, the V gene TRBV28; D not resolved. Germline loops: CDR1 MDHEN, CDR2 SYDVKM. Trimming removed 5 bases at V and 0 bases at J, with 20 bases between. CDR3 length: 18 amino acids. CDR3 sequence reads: CASSPKGKGPGAKNIQYF. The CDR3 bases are TGTGCCAGCAGTCCAAAGGGTAAGGGCCCGGGAGCCAAAAACATTCAGTACTTC.

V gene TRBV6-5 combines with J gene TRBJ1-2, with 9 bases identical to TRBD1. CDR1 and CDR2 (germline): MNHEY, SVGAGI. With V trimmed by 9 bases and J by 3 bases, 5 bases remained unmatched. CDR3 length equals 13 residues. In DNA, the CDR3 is TGTGCCAGTACAGGGGGCGCGGACTATGGCTACACCTTC. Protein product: CASTGGADYGYTF.